The next 22 T cell receptor beta chains were all read from a single sample in a study of cytomegalovirus exposure and HLA in healthy donors (dated by TCRdb to 2016 to 2017). Library method: the immunoSEQ multiplex PCR assay. TCRdb took over this immuneACCESS table, retaining in-frame rearrangements with V and J assigned. Such tables are incomplete; in checked studies, under half of the missing clones stem from an unresolved V gene, and the remainder is unexplained. Present in this sample are roughly 120,000 clones, approximately 81% of which were seen just once. The ten largest account for 2% to 2.5% of the sample. Sequencing was carried out using PBMCs. All receptors come from a woman aged 25 to 39 in good health and CMV-seronegative.

The chain uses TRBV29-1 and TRBJ2-1; D may be TRBD1 (5 bases). Looked up from germline, CDR1 is SQVTM and CDR2 is ANQGSEA. This CDR3 is 13 amino acids long. Trimming took off 7 bases at V and 4 bases at J, with 14 bases between the two ends. The chain's CDR3 is CSASLGQYNEQFF. The CDR3 region has the DNA TGCAGCGCGAGTCTCGGACAATACAATGAGCAGTTCTTC.

The chain is built from TRBV5-1 and TRBJ1-2; 12 bases match TRBD1. J gave up 3 bases and V 3 bases, and 9 bases lay outside the gene matches. Germline lookup yields CDR1 SGHRS and CDR2 YFSETQ. This CDR3 contains 17 residues. DNA for the CDR3: TGCGCCAGCAGCTCGGGACAGGGGGCGTTAGGGCACTATGGCTACACCTTC. Its translation: CASSSGQGALGHYGYTF.

This rearrangement joins TRBV2 to TRBJ2-3; 7 bases fit TRBD2. Germline values: CDR1 SNHLY, CDR2 FYNNEI. The CDR3 is 13 amino acids. Trimming removed 7 bases from V and 5 bases from J; junction bases left unmatched: 6. The CDR3 DNA is TGTGCCAGCACTTGGACTAGTGGAGATACGCAGTATTTT. Translation: CASTWTSGDTQYF.

This clone has just a few counts. This chain joins TRBV29-1 and TRBJ2-5; 7 positions agree with TRBD1. The CDR3 consists of 15 residues. Per germline, CDR1 SQVTM and CDR2 ANQGSEA. V shed 6 bases and J 2 bases; nucleotides not matched to a gene: 12. CDR3 sequence: CSVAGTENYQETQYF. The CDR3 DNA sequence: TGCAGCGTAGCCGGGACAGAGAATTATCAAGAGACCCAGTACTTC.

The rearrangement links TRBV7-2 to TRBJ1-2, with TRBD1 identical over 9 bases. Germline V gene lookup returns CDR1 SGHTA and CDR2 FQGNSA. V lost 5 bases and J lost 4; bases outside the gene matches: 5. This CDR3 is built from 14 residues. This chain's CDR3 is CASSLSTGGYGYTF. As DNA, the CDR3 is TGTGCCAGCAGCCTCTCGACAGGGGGCTATGGCTACACCTTC.

V usage is TRBV27 and J usage is TRBJ2-7, with TRBD1 matching 10 bases. The germline V gene encodes CDR1 MNHEY and CDR2 SMNVEV (reference sequence). The CDR3 has 14 amino acids. Unmatched junction bases numbered 6, after V lost 7 bases and J lost 3 bases. The DNA for the CDR3 is TGTGCCAGCAAATCCCGGGACAGGGGCTACGAGCAGTACTTC. Translated, it gives CASKSRDRGYEQYF.

This clone showed up just a few times. This rearrangement joins TRBV29-1 to TRBJ2-7, with D perhaps matching TRBD1 (6 bases). Trimming cost V 7 bases and J 6 bases, with 16 bases left between them. Germline CDR1 is SQVTM and CDR2 is ANQGSEA. CDR3 length equals 12 residues. CDR3 amino acids: CSAAQGSSEQYF. CDR3 nucleotides: TGCAGCGCCGCCCAGGGGAGCTCCGAGCAGTACTTC.

This chain connects TRBV18 to TRBJ2-2; the D gene is possibly TRBD2 (5 bases). This CDR3 spans 15 amino acids. V lost 3 bases, J lost 1 base, and 9 bases lay in between. From germline, CDR1 is KGHSH and CDR2 LQKENI. CDR3 DNA: TGTGCCAGCTCACCCTCACTAGGGAACACCGGGGAGCTGTTTTTT. Translating gives CASSPSLGNTGELFF.

The genes are TRBV5-1 and TRBJ1-1; unclear D gene. Germline V gene sequence: CDR1 SGHRS, CDR2 YFSETQ. The CDR3 length is 12 residues. The ends were cut back, 4 bases at V and 1 base at J, with 5 bases in the middle. The CDR3 DNA follows: TGCGCCAGCAGCGGAGGGAACACTGAAGCTTTCTTT. It is translated as CASSGGNTEAFF.

The V gene is TRBV5-1, the J gene TRBJ2-2; D possibly corresponds to TRBD1 (6 bases). There are 14 residues in the CDR3. Looked up from germline, CDR1 is SGHRS and CDR2 is YFSETQ. V shed 0 bases and J shed 7 bases, with 10 bases lying between them. The CDR3 protein is CASSLGTGSGELFF. DNA for the CDR3: TGCGCCAGCAGCTTGGGAACAGGGAGCGGGGAGCTGTTTTTT.

This clone was found once. This chain joins TRBV27 and TRBJ2-6, with no clear D. CDR3 length equals 15 residues. The germline gives CDR1 MNHEY, CDR2 SMNVEV (reference sequence). Trimming stripped 2 bases from V and 2 bases from J, with 7 bases between. Written as DNA, the CDR3 is TGTGCCAGCAGTTTACAGCGCCCTGGGGCCAACGTCCTGACTTTC. This gives the protein CASSLQRPGANVLTF. The variable domain in full, with the rest retrieved from reference TRBV27 and TRBJ2-6, is EAQVTQNPRYLITVTGKKLTVTCSQNMNHEYMSWYRQDPGLGLRQIYYSMNVEVTDKGDVPEGYKVSRKEKRNFPLILESPSPNQTSLYFCASSLQRPGANVLTFGAGSRLTVL.

The chain joins TRBV9 to TRBJ2-1; the match to TRBD2 covers 10 bases. The germline CDR1 and CDR2 sequences are SGDLS and YYNGEE. The CDR3 totals 17 residues. Trimming removed 0 bases from V and 4 bases from J; junction bases left unmatched: 7. DNA of the CDR3: TGTGCCAGCAGCGTAGGAGCGGGGGGGCCGGGTTACAATGAGCAGTTCTTC. Translating it yields CASSVGAGGPGYNEQFF.

In nucleotides, the CDR3 is TGTGCCAGCAGCGCCCTAGCGGGGGGGAGGAATGAGCAGTTCTTC. Translating gives CASSALAGGRNEQFF. The chain recombines TRBV9 with TRBJ2-1; 12 bases map to TRBD2. After removal of 3 bases from V and 7 bases from J, the junction contained 5 bases not matched to a gene. CDR1 and CDR2 (germline): SGDLS, YYNGEE. This CDR3 contains 15 residues.

The chain carries TRBV5-1 and TRBJ2-2; 9 bases match TRBD1. The V gene end was trimmed by 4 bases and the J gene end by 1 base; junction bases not matched to a gene: 2. The CDR3 covers 15 residues. Looked up from germline, CDR1 is SGHRS and CDR2 is YFSETQ. The CDR3 sequence: CASSKGQGNTGELFF. DNA of the CDR3: TGCGCCAGCAGCAAGGGACAGGGGAACACCGGGGAGCTGTTTTTT.

The rearrangement uses TRBV5-1 and TRBJ2-1; D is possibly TRBD1 (5 bases). V lost 1 base and J 7 bases, leaving 6 bases between the germline ends. Germline lookup yields CDR1 SGHRS and CDR2 YFSETQ. The CDR3 loop spans 12 amino acids. The CDR3 sequence is CASSLKGNEQFF. Here the CDR3 DNA reads TGCGCCAGCAGCTTGAAGGGGAATGAGCAGTTCTTC.

CDR3 sequence reads: CATDPGTGVQTEAFF. The CDR3 DNA reads TGTGCCACCGATCCCGGGACAGGGGTTCAGACTGAAGCTTTCTTT. The genes are TRBV15 and TRBJ1-1; 10 nucleotides agree with TRBD1. The CDR3 contains 15 residues. V shed 8 bases, J shed 5 bases, and the junction held 11 bases outside the gene matches. Germline CDR1 and CDR2: LNHNV and YYDKDF (reference sequence).

This chain links TRBV6-1 with TRBJ1-1; D is perhaps TRBD1 (6 bases). The CDR3 length is 14 residues. Germline V gene data show CDR1 as MNHNS and CDR2 as SASEGT. V was clipped by 3 bases and J by 1 base, with 9 bases between them. DNA of the CDR3: TGTGCCAGCAGTGAGGGGGCCAGGAACACTGAAGCTTTCTTT. Translating it yields CASSEGARNTEAFF.

This chain links TRBV7-9 with TRBJ1-3; weak D call: TRBD1 (5 bases). The CDR3 length is 14 residues. V was clipped by 5 bases and J by 2 bases, with 10 bases between them. From germline, CDR1 is SEHNR and CDR2 FQNEAQ (reference sequence). The CDR3: CASSPDSPGNTIYF. The CDR3 DNA follows: TGTGCCAGCAGCCCAGACAGTCCTGGAAACACCATATATTTT.

The rearrangement joins TRBV9 to TRBJ2-5, with 16 bases that match TRBD2. Germline lookup yields CDR1 SGDLS and CDR2 YYNGEE. Trimming removed 5 bases from V and 3 bases from J; junction bases left unmatched: 10. The length of the CDR3 is 18 residues. The chain's CDR3 is CASSVSPGLAGGKETQYF. In DNA form, the CDR3 reads TGTGCCAGCAGTGTCTCTCCGGGACTAGCGGGGGGGAAAGAGACCCAGTACTTC.

J is TRBJ2-6 and V is TRBV5-1; maybe TRBD1 (8 bases). The CDR3 length is 19 residues. V lost 8 bases and J lost 0, with 24 bases in between. CDR1 is SGHRS, CDR2 YFSETQ, per germline. The CDR3: CASSYSDRGLFSGANVLTF. The DNA for the CDR3 is TGCGCCAGTAGTTATAGTGACAGGGGACTATTCTCTGGGGCCAACGTCCTGACTTTC.

This clone was found a few times. The chain links TRBV14 to TRBJ1-1; D not certain. The V gene's germline CDR1 is SGHDN and CDR2 FVKESK. This CDR3 contains 12 residues. The ends were cut back, 3 bases at V and 6 bases at J, with 8 bases in the middle. CDR3 coding DNA: TGTGCCAGCAGCCAGGGCTTATCTGAAGCTTTCTTT. Its translation is CASSQGLSEAFF. Looking up the rest from reference TRBV14 and TRBJ1-1 gives the full variable domain: EAGVTQFPSHSVIEKGQTVTLRCDPISGHDNLYWYRRVMGKEIKFLLHFVKESKQDESGMPNNRFLAERTGGTYSTLKVQPAELEDSGVYFCASSQGLSEAFFGQGTRLTVV.

The V and J genes are TRBV2 and TRBJ1-6; D is undetermined. The CDR3 is 14 residues long. The V and J ends lost 5 bases and 9 bases respectively, with 14 bases between them. Germline CDR1 SNHLY, CDR2 FYNNEI. CDR3 sequence (DNA): TGTGCCAGCAGTACGGAGGTAGAGGCTTCACCCCTCCACTTT. It codes for CASSTEVEASPLHF.